This T cell receptor (beta chain) was sequenced in a study of blood T cell repertoires in COVID-19. The V gene's germline CDR1 is KGHSH and CDR2 LQKENI. The V and J ends lost 0 bases and 7 bases, in that order; junction bases with no gene match: 13. CDR3 length equals 20 residues. Some clones are missing from TCRdb's copy, which holds only in-frame ones; the method was immunoSEQ multiplex PCR. This table has approximately 300,000 clones, nearly 90% appearing once. This rearrangement joins TRBV18 to TRBJ2-1, with 15 bases matching TRBD2. Sample: peripheral blood. This TCR was sampled from a young woman with COVID-19, enrolled during active disease. CDR3: CASSPPFSPGLAGGGNEQFF. The CDR3 DNA is TGTGCCAGCTCACCACCTTTTTCGCCGGGACTAGCGGGGGGAGGTAATGAGCAGTTCTTC.